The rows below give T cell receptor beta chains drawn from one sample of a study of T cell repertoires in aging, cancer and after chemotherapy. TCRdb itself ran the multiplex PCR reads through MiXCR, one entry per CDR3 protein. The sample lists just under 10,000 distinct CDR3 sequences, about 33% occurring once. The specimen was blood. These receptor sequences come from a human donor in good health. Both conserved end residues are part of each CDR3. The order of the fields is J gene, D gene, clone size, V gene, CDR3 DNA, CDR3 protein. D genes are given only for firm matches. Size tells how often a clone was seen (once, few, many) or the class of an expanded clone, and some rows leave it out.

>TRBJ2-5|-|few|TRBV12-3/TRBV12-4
TGTGCCAGCAGCACCCACAATAGGGGGGGGGGCGAGACCCAGTACTTC
CASSTHNRGGGETQYF
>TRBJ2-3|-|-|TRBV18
TGTGCCAGCTCACCACAAGTTAAGACGGTCCGAGATACGCAGTATTTT
CASSPQVKTVRDTQYF
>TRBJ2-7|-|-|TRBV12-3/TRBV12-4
TGTGCCAGCAGTTTGGGACGGAGCTCCTACGAGCAGTACTTC
CASSLGRSSYEQYF
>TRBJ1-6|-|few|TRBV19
TGTGCCAGTAGTGGAGGACTGGAATATAATTCACCCCTCCACTTT
CASSGGLEYNSPLHF
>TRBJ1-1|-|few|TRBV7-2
TGTGCCAGCAGCTTAGCGGCAGGGCCTGAAGCTTTCTTT
CASSLAAGPEAFF
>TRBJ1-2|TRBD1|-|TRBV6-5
TGTGCCAGCAGGACCAGATCAGGGGGATACGGCTATGGCTACACCTTC
CASRTRSGGYGYGYTF
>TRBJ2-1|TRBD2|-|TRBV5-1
TGCGCCAGCAGCCCTAGCGGGGGCTACAATGAGCAGTTCTTC
CASSPSGGYNEQFF
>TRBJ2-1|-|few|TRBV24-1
TGTGCCACCAGCGGAGAGGCTAGATTTTCGTACAATGAGCAGTTCTTC
CATSGEARFSYNEQFF
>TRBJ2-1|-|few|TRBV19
TGTGCCAGTAGTTCTCGACTAGAGAATGAGCAGTTCTTC
CASSSRLENEQFF
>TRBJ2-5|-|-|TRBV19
TGTGCCAGTAGTATAGTTGGAACAGAGACCCAGTACTTC
CASSIVGTETQYF
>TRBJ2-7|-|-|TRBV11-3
TGCGCCAGCAGCTTGGCGGCTGGGAGCTCCTACGAGCAGTACTTC
CASSLAAGSSYEQYF
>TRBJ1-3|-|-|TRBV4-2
TGCGCCAGCAGCCATCCAAAACAGGGTTCTGGAAACACCATATATTTT
CASSHPKQGSGNTIYF
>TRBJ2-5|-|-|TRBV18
TGTGCCAGCTCACCGTCCGACGGGTGGGAGACCCAGTACTTC
CASSPSDGWETQYF
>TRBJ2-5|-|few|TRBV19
TGTGCCAGTAGTTCGGGTATTTTGGCAGAGACCCAGTACTTC
CASSSGILAETQYF
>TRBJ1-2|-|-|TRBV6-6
TGTGCCAGCAACCGGGTCATTAACTATGGCTACACCTTC
CASNRVINYGYTF
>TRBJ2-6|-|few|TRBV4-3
TGCGCCAGCAGCCAAGATAACCAGGCCTTGTCTATCTCTGGGGCCAACGTCCTGACTTTC
CASSQDNQALSISGANVLTF
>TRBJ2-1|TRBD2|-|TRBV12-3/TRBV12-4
TGTGCCAGCAGTTTAATGCTAGCGGCTATCTCCTACAATGAGCAGTTCTTC
CASSLMLAAISYNEQFF
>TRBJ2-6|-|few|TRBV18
TGTGCCAGCTCACCACCTGGGGCCAACGTCCTGACTTTC
CASSPPGANVLTF
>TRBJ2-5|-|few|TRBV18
TGTGCCAGCTCACGGAGGAGGGGGCAAGAGACCCAGTACTTC
CASSRRRGQETQYF
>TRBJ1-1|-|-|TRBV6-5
TGTGCCAGCACGGCTGGGGTCACTGAAGCTTTCTTT
CASTAGVTEAFF
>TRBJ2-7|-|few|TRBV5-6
TGTGCCAGCAGCTTGGGGCGCAGATACGAGCAGTACTTC
CASSLGRRYEQYF
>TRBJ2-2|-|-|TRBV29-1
TGCAGCGTTGAGTCGAACACCGGGGAGCTGTTTTTT
CSVESNTGELFF
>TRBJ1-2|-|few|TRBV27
TGTGCCAGCAGTCCACAGGGATTTGGCTATGGCTACACCTTC
CASSPQGFGYGYTF
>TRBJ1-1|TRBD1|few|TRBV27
TGTGCCAGCAGTCAGCAGGGGGAGACTGAAGCTTTCTTT
CASSQQGETEAFF
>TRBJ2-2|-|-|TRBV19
TGTGCCAGTAGTACACTTCTACCGGGACTGGGAAACACCGGGGAGCTGTTTTTT
CASSTLLPGLGNTGELFF
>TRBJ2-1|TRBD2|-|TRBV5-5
TGCGCCAGCATACAGCGGGAGGGCCCGCTTAGCTACAATGAGCAGTTCTTC
CASIQREGPLSYNEQFF
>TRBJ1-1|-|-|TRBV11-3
TGTGCCAGCAGCTTAATGACGGGGGAGAACACTGAAGATTTCTTT
CASSLMTGENTEDFF
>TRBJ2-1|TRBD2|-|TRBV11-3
TGTGCCAGCAGTTTAAGGGGACTAGCGGGAGTAAATGAGCAGATCTTC
CASSLRGLAGVNEQIF
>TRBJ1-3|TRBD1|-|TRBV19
TGTGCCAGTAGTACTCCGGGACAGGCTTCCTCTGGAAACACCATATATTTT
CASSTPGQASSGNTIYF
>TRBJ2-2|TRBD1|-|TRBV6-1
TGTGCCAGCAGTGCTTCGGGACAGGGGATGAACACCGGGGAGCTGTTTTTT
CASSASGQGMNTGELFF
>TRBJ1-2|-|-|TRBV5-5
TGTGCCAGCAGCTTGAAGGTGGCAGCTCTTAACTATGGCTACACCTTC
CASSLKVAALNYGYTF
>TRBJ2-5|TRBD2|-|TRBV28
TGTGCCAGCAGCCCTGAACTAGCGGGGTACCAAGAGACCCAGTACTTC
CASSPELAGYQETQYF
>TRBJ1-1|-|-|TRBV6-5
TGTGCCAGCAGTTACTCGCCGGGGGCGGACACTGAAGCTTTCTTT
CASSYSPGADTEAFF
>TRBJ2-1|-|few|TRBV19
TGTGCCAGTAGTTCGATGTCTAGCGCACTTAATGAGCAGTTCTTC
CASSSMSSALNEQFF
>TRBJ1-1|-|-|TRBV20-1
TGCAGTGTTGGGGGAAATCAGAACACTGAAGCTTTCTTT
CSVGGNQNTEAFF
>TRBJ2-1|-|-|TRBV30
TGTGCCTGGAGTGGAACGGGAGTGTCATACAATGAGCAGTTCTTC
CAWSGTGVSYNEQFF
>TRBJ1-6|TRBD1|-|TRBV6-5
TGTGCCAGCAGTCCAGACAGGGCAGGCGACGATTCACCCCTCCACTTT
CASSPDRAGDDSPLHF
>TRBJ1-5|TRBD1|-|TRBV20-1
TGCAGTGCTAGGGGGACAGGTAGCAATCAGCCCCAGCATTTT
CSARGTGSNQPQHF
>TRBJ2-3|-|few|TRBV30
TGTGCCTGGAGGGGCAGTGCGCGGCCCACTAGCACAGATACGCAGTATTTT
CAWRGSARPTSTDTQYF
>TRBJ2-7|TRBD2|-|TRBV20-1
TGCAGTGCAGTACTAGCGGGGACCTACGAGCAGTACTTC
CSAVLAGTYEQYF
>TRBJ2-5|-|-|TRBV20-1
TGCAGTGTCGGGGGGCTAGCGGAAGAGACCCAGTACTTC
CSVGGLAEETQYF
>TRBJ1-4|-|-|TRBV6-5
TGTGCCAGCAGTTACTCGGAGGGGGGTGAAAAACTGTTTTTT
CASSYSEGGEKLFF
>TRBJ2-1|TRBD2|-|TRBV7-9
TGTGCCAGCAGCTGGTCGGGACTAGGGATCCAGGGGCAGTTCTTC
CASSWSGLGIQGQFF
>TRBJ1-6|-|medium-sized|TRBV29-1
TGCAGCGCGCAATCCGCAGGGTTTGGTTCACCCCTCCACTTT
CSAQSAGFGSPLHF
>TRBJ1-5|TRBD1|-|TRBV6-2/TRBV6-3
TGTGCCAGCAGTTACGAGGGACAGGGCAGTCAGCCCCAGCATTTT
CASSYEGQGSQPQHF
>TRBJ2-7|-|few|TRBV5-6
TGTGCCAGCAGCTCAGGGGTGGTCCAGTACTTC
CASSSGVVQYF
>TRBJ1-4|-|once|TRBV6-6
TGTGCCAGCCGTGAGGAGAGCCTGGGGGAAAAACTGTTTTTT
CASREESLGEKLFF
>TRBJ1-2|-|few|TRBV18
TGTGCCAGCTCACCCTTTGGCAGAAGCTATGGCTACACCTTC
CASSPFGRSYGYTF
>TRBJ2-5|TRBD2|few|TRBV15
TGTGCCACCAGCAGAGGTTACGGGGGGGATCAAGAGACCCAGTACTTC
CATSRGYGGDQETQYF
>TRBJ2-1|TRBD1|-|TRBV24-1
TGTGCCACCAGTGATTTGAGGGGGCCCAAGGATGAGCAGTTCTTC
CATSDLRGPKDEQFF
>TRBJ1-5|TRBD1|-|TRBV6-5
TGTGCCAGCAAGGCAGGGGGGGCATGGCAGCCCCAGCATTTT
CASKAGGAWQPQHF
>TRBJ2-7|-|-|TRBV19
TGTGCCAACGTGGTTGGGGACAACTCCTACGAGCAGTACTTC
CANVVGDNSYEQYF
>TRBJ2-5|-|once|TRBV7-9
TGTGCCAGCAGCTTAGGCAGACAGGGAGGCTTGGAGACCCAGTACTTC
CASSLGRQGGLETQYF
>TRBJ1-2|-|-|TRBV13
TGTGCCAGCAGCTTAGCCGGGACGTTCAACTATGGCTACACCTTC
CASSLAGTFNYGYTF
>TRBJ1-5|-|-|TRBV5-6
TGTGCCAGCAGCTTGGGTAGCAGGGGGCCCCAGCATTTT
CASSLGSRGPQHF
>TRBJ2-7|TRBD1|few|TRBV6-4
TGTGCCAGCAGTGACTTCGGTGGACAGGGGGCCCCCTACGAGCAGTACTTC
CASSDFGGQGAPYEQYF
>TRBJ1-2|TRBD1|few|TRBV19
TGTGCCAGTGGGACAGGGGATCGGCATGGCTACACCTTC
CASGTGDRHGYTF
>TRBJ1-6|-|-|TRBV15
TGTGCCACCAGCAGAGACTCTAGCCTCCGGGACAAGAATTCACCCCTCCACTTT
CATSRDSSLRDKNSPLHF
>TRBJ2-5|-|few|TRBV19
TGTGCCAGTAGTATCAGGGACCCGGGGCAAGAGACCCAGTACTTC
CASSIRDPGQETQYF
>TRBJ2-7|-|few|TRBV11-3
TGTGCCAGCAGCTTAGATGAGGAATCCTACGAGCAGTACTTC
CASSLDEESYEQYF